Sequencing of this T cell receptor (beta chain) was carried out in a study of control samples from healthy donors and cancer patients. Germline loops: CDR1 LGHDT, CDR2 YNNKEL (reference sequence). V was shortened by 2 bases and J by 6 bases, with 14 bases between the two germline ends. The CDR3 length is 14 residues. Produced via immunoSEQ multiplex PCR; TCRdb's table is partial and in-frame only. The sample records more than 95,000 clones, 70% to 90% being singletons. The source material was blood. The receptor's source is a man aged 55 to 69 in good health. The rearrangement links TRBV3-1 (or the pseudogene TRBV3-2) to TRBJ2-7; possibly TRBD2 for D (6 bases). The CDR3 DNA reads TGTGCCAGCAGCCAACGTGTGGGGGGTCTCGAGCAGTACTTC. Translating it yields CASSQRVGGLEQYF.